This T cell receptor (beta chain) emerged from a study of cytomegalovirus exposure and HLA in healthy donors. Across the whole study: Across some 400 genotyped donors, roughly 85% landed in the Caucasian-associated ancestry cluster. General study results and limits: Published work reported that the classifier diagnosed cytomegalovirus status with high specificity and sensitivity. In a later analysis, at a false discovery rate of 0.05, roughly 17,000 TCR beta sequences matched HLA alleles.

The PCR was carried out with 60 Vbeta primers and 13 Jbeta primers. The assay was immunoSEQ multiplex PCR, and TCRdb's table has in-frame clones only and misses some. The listing contains under 250,000 clones. With 1 base removed from V and 6 bases from J, the gap between germline ends came to 12 bases. The CDR3 totals 14 residues. CDR1 is MDHEN, CDR2 SYDVKM, per germline. Concerning this clone itself: No antigen is known for it.

Source material: PBMCs. The receptor was derived from a girl under 10 years old in good health and CMV-seropositive. The chain recombines TRBV28 with TRBJ1-1; D is unresolved. The CDR3 is CASSLFEGKAEAFF. The CDR3 region has the DNA TGTGCCAGCAGTTTATTTGAGGGTAAGGCTGAAGCTTTCTTT.